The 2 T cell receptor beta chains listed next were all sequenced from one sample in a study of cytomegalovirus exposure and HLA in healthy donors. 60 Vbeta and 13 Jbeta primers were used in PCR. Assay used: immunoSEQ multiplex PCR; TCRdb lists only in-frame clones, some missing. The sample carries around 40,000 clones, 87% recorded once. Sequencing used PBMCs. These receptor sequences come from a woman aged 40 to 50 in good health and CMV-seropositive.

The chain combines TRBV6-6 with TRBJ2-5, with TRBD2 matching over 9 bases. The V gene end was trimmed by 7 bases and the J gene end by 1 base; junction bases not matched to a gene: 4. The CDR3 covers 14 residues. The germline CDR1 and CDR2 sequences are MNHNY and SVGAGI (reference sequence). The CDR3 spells CASTAGGFQETQYF. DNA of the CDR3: TGTGCCAGCACAGCGGGGGGATTCCAAGAGACCCAGTACTTC.

CDR3 in amino acids: CASSALPSVNTEAFF. The CDR3 DNA sequence: TGCGCCAGCAGCGCCCTTCCCTCGGTTAACACTGAAGCTTTCTTT. The chain links TRBV4-1 to TRBJ1-1; D not resolved. The CDR3 covers 15 residues. The germline V gene encodes CDR1 MGHRA and CDR2 YSYEKL. V gave up 5 bases and J gave up 2 bases, with 15 bases separating them.